The T cell receptor (beta chain) described here comes from a study of tumor-infiltrating lymphocytes in localized non-small cell lung cancer. Overall study context: The cohort mixed smokers and never-smokers, several histologies, and some post-neoadjuvant-chemotherapy samples.

TCRdb's table, derived via immunoSEQ multiplex PCR, lists solely in-frame clones and lacks some. The sample comprises about 8,400 clones, over 60% of which are singletons, and roughly 5% rests with the top ten. The ends were cut back, 2 bases at V and 0 bases at J, with 9 bases in the middle. CDR3 size: 15 residues. Germline values: CDR1 SGHRS, CDR2 YFSETQ. As to this clone: What it recognizes is unknown.

Study-wide results and caveats: Technical variation could not be separated from intratumor heterogeneity here. Only some patients had TCR sequencing, depending on available tissue.

Material: lung tumor tissue. The receptor was derived from a human donor with non-small cell lung cancer. This chain connects TRBV5-1 to TRBJ1-5, with a tentative D call TRBD1 (6 bases). The chain's CDR3 is CASSLGGTSNQPQHF. For the CDR3, the DNA is TGCGCCAGCAGCTTAGGGGGAACTAGCAATCAGCCCCAGCATTTT.